This is a list of T cell receptor beta chains from one sample in a study of neoadjuvant anti-PD-1 for oral cavity cancer. Data came from immunoSEQ multiplex PCR; TCRdb stores just in-frame clones and leaves some out. The sample holds tens of thousands of clones, roughly 90% seen once. The input for sequencing was PBMCs, taken after nivolumab (anti-PD-1) treatment. The receptors were sampled from a person aged 35-79 years with oral cavity squamous cell carcinoma. The CDR3 runs from the conserved cysteine through the conserved F or W. D genes are given only for firm matches. Expanded clones get a size class; other rows say once, few or many, or leave the size out.

d_call,clone_size,v_call,j_call,cdr3_nt,cdr3_aa
NA,NA,TRBV15,TRBJ2-3,TGTGCCACCAGCTCAGGGCTTTTTAGCACAGATACGCAGTATTTT,CATSSGLFSTDTQYF
NA,NA,TRBV15,TRBJ1-6,TGTGCCACCAGCGGGCTGGAAAATTCACCCCTCCACTTT,CATSGLENSPLHF
NA,few,TRBV19,TRBJ1-5,TGTGCCAGTAGTATTCAGGGGCAATGGAATCAGCCCCAGCATTTT,CASSIQGQWNQPQHF
TRBD2,NA,TRBV27,TRBJ2-7,TGTGCCAGCAGGCTCATTTCCGCTCGGGGGGAAGGTTTCTACGAGCAGTACTTC,CASRLISARGEGFYEQYF
NA,NA,TRBV20-1,TRBJ2-1,TGCAGTGCTACGACCCGGGATGAGCAGTTCTTC,CSATTRDEQFF
NA,NA,TRBV11-2,TRBJ2-7,TGTGCCAGCAGACTCTTGAATGCAAGATCCTACGAGCAGTACTTC,CASRLLNARSYEQYF
NA,NA,TRBV9,TRBJ2-2,TGTGCCAGCAGTCCCGGGGGTTCGAACACCGGGGAGCTGTTTTTT,CASSPGGSNTGELFF
TRBD1,NA,TRBV5-1,TRBJ2-4,TGCGCCAGCAGCTTGACCGGGACAGGCATGAACATTCAGTACTTC,CASSLTGTGMNIQYF
TRBD1,NA,TRBV5-1,TRBJ1-2,TGCGCCAGCAGCTTGGCTGGGACGACAGGGCTGGAAGGCTACACCTTC,CASSLAGTTGLEGYTF
NA,NA,TRBV30,TRBJ2-1,TGTGCCAGAGATACGGGGAGCTCCTACAATGAGCAGTTCTTC,CARDTGSSYNEQFF
NA,once,TRBV5-1,TRBJ1-2,TGCGCCAGCAGCTTGGGGGCTACAGGGCGCGGCTACACCTTC,CASSLGATGRGYTF
TRBD2,NA,TRBV2,TRBJ2-2,TGTGCCAGCAGTGTTCTAGCGGGAGGATCCGGGGAGCTGTTTTTT,CASSVLAGGSGELFF
NA,NA,TRBV4-1,TRBJ1-5,TGCGCCAGCAGCCAAGAGGGGCAGAGTAATCAGCCCCAGCATTTT,CASSQEGQSNQPQHF
NA,NA,TRBV28,TRBJ1-2,TGTGCCAGCAGTTTAGACAATGGCTATGGCTACACCTTC,CASSLDNGYGYTF
TRBD2,NA,TRBV10-1,TRBJ2-1,TGCGCCAGCAGTGCGGCTAGCGGGGCCTCCTACAATGAGCAGTTCTTC,CASSAASGASYNEQFF
TRBD1,NA,TRBV25-1,TRBJ1-5,TGTGCCAGCGGCTGGACAGGGTCAAATCAGCCCCAGCATTTT,CASGWTGSNQPQHF
NA,few,TRBV7-3,TRBJ2-2,TGTGCCAGCAGGACAGGACCCTCCGGGGAGCTGTTTTTT,CASRTGPSGELFF
TRBD2,NA,TRBV6-1,TRBJ2-3,TGTGCCAGCAGTGAAGCGCGACTAGCGGGGGCTCCCACAGATACGCAGTATTTT,CASSEARLAGAPTDTQYF
NA,NA,TRBV29-1,TRBJ2-3,TGCAGCGTTGAAGATATCCAGGGCTGGGGGCAGTATTTT,CSVEDIQGWGQYF
TRBD2,NA,TRBV5-1,TRBJ2-2,TGCGCCAGCAGCCCCGCGGTAGCGGGAGGGCTGTACACCGGGGAGCTGTTTTTT,CASSPAVAGGLYTGELFF
NA,NA,TRBV4-1,TRBJ1-2,TGCGCCAGCAGCCAATCCCTCCAGGGTTTGACAGGTAGCTATGGCTACACCTTC,CASSQSLQGLTGSYGYTF
TRBD1,NA,TRBV11-1,TRBJ2-7,TGTGCCAGCAGCTTAGCCACAGGGGGCACCTACGAGCAGTACTTC,CASSLATGGTYEQYF
NA,NA,TRBV7-9,TRBJ1-2,TGTGCCAGCAGCTTAGGGATTTACAGGGAGCACTATGGCTACACCTTC,CASSLGIYREHYGYTF
NA,NA,TRBV5-4,TRBJ1-2,TGTGCCAGCAGCTCCCCGGACTGGGGTTTCTATCGCTATGGCTACACCTTC,CASSSPDWGFYRYGYTF
NA,NA,TRBV27,TRBJ2-7,TGTGCCAGCAGACGAGGAACCGGGACATACGAGCAGTACTTC,CASRRGTGTYEQYF
NA,NA,TRBV6-1,TRBJ2-1,TGTGCCAGCAGTGAAACAAACTACAATGAGCAGTTCTTC,CASSETNYNEQFF
NA,once,TRBV28,TRBJ1-4,TGTGCCAGCAGTTTATGGAGAGCGACCTCAACTAATGAAAAACTGTTTTTT,CASSLWRATSTNEKLFF
NA,NA,TRBV6-6,TRBJ1-2,TGTGCCAGCAGTTACTCCAGGGAGAAAGGCTACACCTTC,CASSYSREKGYTF
NA,once,TRBV6-1,TRBJ2-6,TGTGCCAGCGAGTTTTCTGGGGCCAACGTCCTGACTTTC,CASEFSGANVLTF
TRBD1,NA,TRBV19,TRBJ1-5,TGTGCCAGTAGTCCGGACAGGTTGAGCAATCAGCCCCAGCATTTT,CASSPDRLSNQPQHF
NA,few,TRBV5-6,TRBJ2-1,TGTGCCAGCAGCCCGATCGGACGCGGGAATGAGCAGTTCTTC,CASSPIGRGNEQFF
TRBD2,NA,TRBV7-9,TRBJ2-7,TGTGCCAGCAGCCCAGAGTTAGGAGCGGGGGACTACGAGCAGTACTTC,CASSPELGAGDYEQYF
NA,NA,TRBV5-5,TRBJ2-2,TGTGCCAGCAGCTTGGCTGGACGATCAGGGACCGGGGAGCTGTTTTTT,CASSLAGRSGTGELFF
NA,once,TRBV5-6,TRBJ1-2,TGTGCCAGCAGCTTGTTCTCACAGTATGGCTACACCTTC,CASSLFSQYGYTF
TRBD1,NA,TRBV29-1,TRBJ2-1,TGCAGCGGGGAAGCGGGGACAGGGGCCCACAATGAGCAGTTCTTC,CSGEAGTGAHNEQFF
TRBD1,NA,TRBV28,TRBJ2-7,TGTGCCAGCTCAGCTCCGGGACAGGGATCCTACGAGCAGTACTTC,CASSAPGQGSYEQYF
TRBD2,NA,TRBV11-2,TRBJ2-2,TGTGCCAGCAGACGACTAGCGGGAGGGCCGAGGGAGCTGTTTTTT,CASRRLAGGPRELFF
NA,NA,TRBV7-9,TRBJ2-7,TGTGCCAGCAGCCCAAAGGGTACCTACGAGCAGTACTTC,CASSPKGTYEQYF
NA,NA,TRBV28,TRBJ1-5,TGTGCCAGCAGTTTCGGGAAACAGTTCTATCAGCCCCAGCATTTT,CASSFGKQFYQPQHF
NA,NA,TRBV7-9,TRBJ2-7,TGTGCCAGCAGCTTGCTCGGGACCTCGATGGAGCAGTACTTC,CASSLLGTSMEQYF
NA,NA,TRBV19,TRBJ1-2,TGTGCCAGTAGTATGGGTCCGACAGCCCCTATCGGTGGCTACACCTTC,CASSMGPTAPIGGYTF
NA,few,TRBV25-1,TRBJ1-1,TGTGCCAGCAGTCGAAGCCAAGGTGGTCTAACTGAAGCTTTCTTT,CASSRSQGGLTEAFF
TRBD2,NA,TRBV9,TRBJ2-5,TGTGCCAGCAGCGTAGGGACTAGCGGGGTCCAAGAGACCCAGTACTTC,CASSVGTSGVQETQYF
NA,NA,TRBV5-1,TRBJ1-2,TGCGCCAGCAGCTTGGCCCAGGGAAGGAATGGCTACACCTTC,CASSLAQGRNGYTF
NA,NA,TRBV5-1,TRBJ1-2,TGCGCCAGCAGCCCGGGACCTCTCGAGGGTGGCTACACCTTC,CASSPGPLEGGYTF
TRBD2,NA,TRBV4-2,TRBJ2-7,TGTGCCAGCAGCCAAGACACCGGGGGACTAGCGCGTTCCTACGAGCAGTACTTC,CASSQDTGGLARSYEQYF
NA,once,TRBV5-1,TRBJ1-5,TGCGCCAGCAGCTTGGCACCCCAGAGCGGCAATCAGCCCCAGCATTTT,CASSLAPQSGNQPQHF
NA,NA,TRBV15,TRBJ2-5,TGTGCCACCAGTCGAGGGCGGGTCCAAGAGACCCAGTACTTC,CATSRGRVQETQYF
NA,once,TRBV6-5,TRBJ2-2,TGTGCCAGCAGTTACTCGTGGGGGTCGGTCGGGGAGCTGTTTTTT,CASSYSWGSVGELFF
NA,NA,TRBV5-1,TRBJ1-4,TGCGCCAGCAGCCCCCAGACCCTCGGTAATGAAAAACTGTTTTTT,CASSPQTLGNEKLFF
NA,NA,TRBV5-1,TRBJ2-3,TGCGCCAGCAGCTTGGGCCAGGACACAGATACGCAGTATTTT,CASSLGQDTDTQYF
NA,NA,TRBV6-1,TRBJ2-3,TGTGCCAGCAGTGAAGGGTTGATGGTTAGCACAGATACGCAGTATTTT,CASSEGLMVSTDTQYF
TRBD2,NA,TRBV7-3,TRBJ2-1,TGTGCCAGCAGCTTAAATGCGGGGGGTTTCCACAATGAGCAGTTCTTC,CASSLNAGGFHNEQFF
NA,NA,TRBV4-1,TRBJ1-2,TGCGCCAGCAGCCTCCTGCCGGGGGGGTTCTATGGCTACACCTTC,CASSLLPGGFYGYTF
NA,NA,TRBV30,TRBJ2-3,TGTGCCTGGAACTTGGGCACCAGCACAGATACGCAGTATTTT,CAWNLGTSTDTQYF
NA,NA,TRBV7-3,TRBJ2-7,TGTGCCAGCAGCTTGGACGGGCAGCAATACCAGTACTTC,CASSLDGQQYQYF
NA,once,TRBV13,TRBJ2-1,TGTGCCAGCAGCTTAAACAATGAGCAGTTCTTC,CASSLNNEQFF